This TCR beta chain is from a study of metastatic and nonmetastatic thyroid tumors (dated by TCRdb to 2018 to 2020). Study-level background: The researchers compared repertoires between peripheral blood samples and tumor or nodule tissue samples from patients with malignant or benign thyroid disease. Paper-wide results and their limitations: TCR beta diversity was reported as significantly higher in malignant tumors than in benign nodules, in both blood and tumor samples.

This clone is medium-sized (0.01 to 0.1%) in terms of sample share. It lacks a known antigen. Germline is not matched at one junction end, which may reflect a read error. Per the germline V gene, MDHEN is the CDR1 and SYDVKM is the CDR2. Inclusive of the bounding cysteine and phenylalanine, the CDR3 is 17 residues long. The kept DNA is CDR3 alone, 51 bases in frame from the first base. None of the patients had been given any treatment before thyroid surgery. Patient clinical samples collected from about 2011 to 2019 were retrospectively analysed using T-cell receptor beta sequencing. To prepare the library, PCR was applied. Sequencing took place on an Illumina HiSeq 4000. High-throughput sequencing was used to profile the TCR beta-chain CDR3 region of every patient. The original methods were these. The researchers built a classifier to tell apart papillary thyroid cancer patients with distant metastasis, based on CDR3 differences among clinicopathological groups. The Shannon index was used to measure repertoire diversity, and the Morisita-Horn index was used to measure how similar tumor and blood repertoires were. TCRdb reprocessing: public reads trimmed at Q25 with fastp, clones called with MiXCR, in-frame beta chains kept. None of the V and J calls come from the authors' own analysis; TCRdb made them. This sample is represented by some 40,000 clones; roughly 13% of them were singletons. The biggest ten clones account for over 7.5% of the sample.

The receptor comes from a female donor with papillary thyroid cancer or a benign thyroid nodule (not recorded which). Some clones in this sample may be carry-over from other donors' samples. Sequencing input: blood. The sequence links TRBV28 to TRBJ1-6, with TRBD1 tentatively as D gene (5 bases match). The DNA sequence is as follows: TGTGCCAGCTGTTTGGTGGCAGGGATCACTCTAAATTCACCCCTCCACTTT. Its protein is CASCLVAGITLNSPLHF.